This T cell receptor beta chain was profiled in a study of breast tumors, draining lymph nodes, adjacent tissues. TCRdb re-called the multiplex PCR reads through MiXCR, storing one row per CDR3 protein. The table lists nearly 200,000 distinct CDR3 sequences, around a third of them singletons. Axillary draining lymph nodes of breast cancer patients supplied the node samples. Deletions cut 1 base from V and 10 bases from J, with 17 bases between. CDR1 and CDR2 from the germline V gene are SGHNT and YENEEA. The CDR3 covers 16 residues. The origin of this receptor is a female donor with breast cancer. Some clones in this sample may be carry-over from other donors' samples. The V call is TRBV11-3, the J call TRBJ1-6, with D perhaps matching TRBD1 (5 bases). The sample comprised axillary lymph node tissue. CDR3 DNA sequence: TGTGCCAGCAGCTTAGGGGGGACTAGCGGGAGGTCACCCCTCCACTTT. Its translation: CASSLGGTSGRSPLHF.